This entry lists 10 T cell receptor beta chains sequenced from one sample in a study of radiation and T cells in renal cell carcinoma. Time point indicated: baseline pretreatment blood. Treatment of the sample: 15 Gy SBRT to primary tumor, nephrectomy 4 weeks later. Sequencing used immunoSEQ multiplex PCR; TCRdb keeps in-frame clones, though not all of them. This table has 90,000 to 100,000 clones, 65% to 90% appearing once. The sample here was blood, taken from a patient whose treatment included radiotherapy and nephrectomy. These receptors came from a man aged 45 to 65 with renal cell carcinoma.

The chain recombines TRBV7-9 with TRBJ1-2, with TRBD1 matching 11 bases. Germline lookup yields CDR1 SEHNR and CDR2 FQNEAQ (reference sequence). The trim removed 1 base at V and 7 bases at J, leaving 5 bases unmatched. This CDR3 comprises 15 residues. Written as DNA, the CDR3 is TGTGCCAGCAGCTTAGATGGACAGGGGGCTGGTGGCTACACCTTC. This translates into CASSLDGQGAGGYTF. Based on the CDR3 plus reference TRBV7-9 and TRBJ1-2, the full variable domain is DTGVSQNPRHKITKRGQNVTFRCDPISEHNRLYWYRQTLGQGPEFLTYFQNEAQLEKSRLLSDRFSAERPKGSFSTLEIQRTEQGDSAMYLCASSLDGQGAGGYTFGSGTRLTVV.

In this sample, this clone turned up once. The genes are TRBV7-9 and TRBJ2-5, with D perhaps TRBD2 (6 bases). Germline-derived CDR1 and CDR2 are SEHNR and FQNEAQ (reference sequence). Trimming removed 2 bases from V and 4 bases from J, with 8 bases in between. CDR3 length equals 13 residues. The CDR3: CASSLTGVETQYF. The CDR3 DNA sequence: TGTGCCAGCAGCTTAACGGGAGTAGAGACCCAGTACTTC.

This chain links TRBV7-9 with TRBJ1-2; D may be TRBD1 (6 bases). The germline gives CDR1 SEHNR, CDR2 FQNEAQ (reference sequence). The CDR3 runs 14 residues. V was clipped by 1 base and J by 7 bases, with 13 bases between them. CDR3 sequence (DNA): TGTGCCAGCAGCTTAGGGGGAGCAGGGGCTGGCTACACCTTC. It specifies CASSLGGAGAGYTF.

The rearrangement links TRBV7-2 to TRBJ1-2; D not resolved. The CDR3 has 14 residues. The germline V and J ends were trimmed by 1 base and 8 bases, with 14 bases remaining between them. Germline V gene sequence: CDR1 SGHTA, CDR2 FQGNSA. The CDR3 DNA is TGTGCCAGCAGCTTAGAGGAGGTACTACAGGGCTACACCTTC. It yields the protein CASSLEEVLQGYTF.

The J gene is TRBJ2-7, the V gene TRBV18, with 12 bases lining up with TRBD1. This CDR3 region has 15 residues. V dropped 0 bases and J dropped 5; count of bases not matched to a gene: 2. From germline, CDR1 is KGHSH and CDR2 LQKENI. CDR3 in DNA: TGTGCCAGCTCACCACCGGGACAGGGGGCCCACGAGCAGTACTTC. It yields the protein CASSPPGQGAHEQYF.

This chain uses TRBV2 with TRBJ2-3, with D perhaps given as TRBD1 or TRBD2 (5 bases each). Germline V CDR1 and CDR2: SNHLY, FYNNEI. The V end lost 6 bases, the J end lost 0 bases, and 10 bases lay between the germline ends. CDR3 size: 14 residues. CDR3 sequence (DNA): TGTGCCAGCAGGCTGGGACCCAGCACAGATACGCAGTATTTT. Its translation is CASRLGPSTDTQYF.

This sequence joins TRBV9 and TRBJ1-4, with D perhaps matching TRBD1 (6 bases). The CDR3 contains 16 residues. In germline, CDR1 is SGDLS, CDR2 YYNGEE. V lost 0 bases and J 5 bases, leaving 14 bases between the germline ends. The CDR3 DNA is TGTGCCAGCAGCGTAGGGCCAACAGGGCTAAATGAAAAACTGTTTTTT. As protein: CASSVGPTGLNEKLFF.

The chain recombines TRBV19 with TRBJ2-1; 7 nucleotides match TRBD2. This CDR3 contains 15 residues. CDR1 is LNHDA and CDR2 is SQIVND in the germline V gene (reference sequence). Trimming took 6 bases from V and 1 from J; bases not matched to a gene: 6. In DNA, the CDR3 is TGTGCCAGTAGCCAGTGGGGGGGTTCCTACAATGAGCAGTTCTTC. This translates into CASSQWGGSYNEQFF.

This chain uses TRBV7-8 with TRBJ1-5; D call uncertain. Trimming left V 0 bases short and J 3 bases short, with 6 bases between. Germline V gene lookup returns CDR1 SGHVS and CDR2 FQNEAQ. The CDR3 consists of 14 residues. The CDR3 DNA follows: TGTGCCAGCAGCTTAGCCGGGTCCAATCAGCCCCAGCATTTT. Translating it yields CASSLAGSNQPQHF.

The rearrangement joins TRBV27 to TRBJ1-2, with 8 bases matching TRBD1. J gave up 6 bases and V 2 bases, and 8 bases lay outside the gene matches. There are 15 residues in the CDR3. Germline lookup yields CDR1 MNHEY and CDR2 SMNVEV (reference sequence). CDR3 sequence (DNA): TGTGCCAGCAGTTTACAGGGGGCGAGTGTTGATGGCTACACCTTC. As protein: CASSLQGASVDGYTF.